Presented here are 8 T cell receptor beta chains from one specimen sequenced in a study of beta chain features in type 1 diabetes. All of the isolated RNA was reverse transcribed, so expressed TCRB transcripts were sequenced. The data were produced by immunoSEQ multiplex PCR, yet TCRdb's version contains in-frame clones alone and is incomplete. The data show about 360,000 clones, about 12% seen once. Input material: naive CD4+ T cells from blood. Source of these receptors: a man aged 18 to 29 in good health.

The chain is built from TRBV4-2 and TRBJ2-5; 8 nucleotides align to TRBD2. CDR3 length equals 14 residues. Looked up from germline, CDR1 is LGHNA and CDR2 is YNFKEQ. The J segment lost 5 bases and the V segment lost 5 bases, leaving 7 bases of the junction unmatched. CDR3 in amino acids: CASSSGLAFETQYF. CDR3 nucleotides: TGTGCCAGCAGCTCCGGACTAGCTTTTGAGACCCAGTACTTC.

This clone was counted between two and nine times. The CDR3 region is CASSISRTGQPQHF. CDR3 nucleotide sequence: TGTGCCAGTAGTATAAGCCGGACGGGGCAGCCCCAGCATTTT. V gene TRBV19 combines with J gene TRBJ1-5; D is ambiguous. This CDR3 region has 14 residues. V was pared by 2 bases and J by 7 bases, with 12 bases between. The V gene's germline CDR1 is LNHDA and CDR2 SQIVND (reference sequence).

The chain carries TRBV6-1 and TRBJ2-1, with D perhaps TRBD1 (5 bases). V was clipped by 3 bases and J by 12 bases, with 15 bases between them. Germline V lookup: CDR1 MNHNS, CDR2 SASEGT. CDR3 length: 13 amino acids. The CDR3 DNA sequence: TGTGCCAGCAGTGAGGAGTCCCAGGGTGGGCAGTTCTTC. It yields the protein CASSEESQGGQFF.

This rearrangement joins TRBV7-3 to TRBJ1-6, with D perhaps matching TRBD1 (6 bases). This CDR3 region has 15 residues. Per germline, CDR1 SGHTA and CDR2 FQGTGA. V was cut by 5 bases and J by 0 bases, with 8 bases left in between. The CDR3 DNA reads as TGTGCCAGCAGCCCGGACAGCTCCTATAATTCACCCCTCCACTTT. It encodes CASSPDSSYNSPLHF.

The chain has TRBV2 and TRBJ2-2; D is unclear. V was cut by 1 base and J by 1 base, with 4 bases left in between. The CDR3 consists of 14 residues. The germline V gene has CDR1 SNHLY and CDR2 FYNNEI. The CDR3 reads CASSEVRNTGELFF. DNA for the CDR3: TGTGCCAGCAGTGAAGTGAGGAACACCGGGGAGCTGTTTTTT.

V usage is TRBV2 and J usage is TRBJ2-2; 9 bases agree with TRBD2. Germline V lookup: CDR1 SNHLY, CDR2 FYNNEI. The CDR3 sequence is 17 residues long. V was clipped by 3 bases and J by 7 bases; unmatched bases: 12. CDR3 in amino acids: CASSDSVLAGAGGELFF. CDR3 in DNA: TGTGCCAGCAGTGACTCTGTACTAGCGGGTGCTGGCGGGGAGCTGTTTTTT.

This sequence joins TRBV5-1 and TRBJ2-7, with D possibly TRBD1 on 5 matching bases. Trimming left V 0 bases short and J 0 bases short, with 10 bases between. The V gene's germline CDR1 is SGHRS and CDR2 YFSETQ. The CDR3 contains 15 residues. This CDR3 is CASSLETESSYEQYF. In nucleotides, the CDR3 is TGCGCCAGCAGCTTGGAGACAGAGTCCTCCTACGAGCAGTACTTC.

The chain links TRBV2 to TRBJ2-4; D not certain. The CDR3 has 11 amino acids. CDR1 and CDR2 from the germline V gene are SNHLY and FYNNEI. The V gene lost 5 bases and the J gene lost 9 bases, with 8 bases spanning the gap. CDR3 sequence reads: CASSSSGIQYF. In DNA form, the CDR3 reads TGTGCCAGCAGTTCCAGTGGCATTCAGTACTTC.